This passage covers 17 T cell receptor beta chains from one sample sequenced in a study of Graves' ophthalmopathy and Graves' hyperthyroidism. The sequenced template was RNA, covering the TCR beta CDR3 region. Second-round multiplex PCR came after a first-round RT-PCR that employed HTBI primers. TCRdb itself ran the multiplex PCR reads through MiXCR, one entry per CDR3 protein. The sample contains some 1.1 million distinct CDR3 sequences, about 36% of which appear only once. Sequences were obtained from peripheral blood or thyroid tissue (not recorded which). The receptor source for this set is an adult man with Graves' hyperthyroidism.

This chain uses TRBV25-1 with TRBJ1-2; D remains ambiguous. Germline V lookup: CDR1 MGHDK, CDR2 SYGVNS. V gave up 6 bases and J gave up 7 bases, with 18 bases separating them. The CDR3 consists of 14 residues. The DNA of the CDR3 is TGTGCCAGCAGCACCCCAGAGGGCGCCGGTGGCTACACCTTC. As protein: CASSTPEGAGGYTF.

Notes on this clonotype: This may be a read error: a much more frequent sequence differs by one nucleotide. The genes are TRBV9 and TRBJ2-5, with 9 bases fitting TRBD1. J lost 3 bases, V lost 2 bases, and 8 bases had no gene match. The CDR3 runs 16 residues. Germline CDR1 and CDR2: SGDLS and YYNGEE. CDR3 DNA: TGTGCCAGCAGCGTCGGGACAGGGCGCACCAAAGAGACCCAGTACTTC. This sequence encodes CASSVGTGRTKETQYF.

This chain connects TRBV3-1 to TRBJ1-6, with D tentatively TRBD1 (5 bases). This CDR3 has 14 amino acids. Trimming took off 6 bases at V and 8 bases at J, with 14 bases between the two ends. Germline CDR1 is LGHDT and CDR2 is YNNKEL (reference sequence). CDR3 loop: CASRAGTVDSPLHF. The CDR3 nucleotides read TGTGCCAGCAGAGCGGGGACGGTTGATTCACCCCTCCACTTT.

V is TRBV2 and J is TRBJ1-5, with D maybe TRBD1 (5 bases). Germline V gene lookup returns CDR1 SNHLY and CDR2 FYNNEI. V dropped 8 bases and J dropped 3 bases, with 11 bases sitting between them. The CDR3 spans 13 residues. This CDR3 reads CASAGGTNQPQHF. CDR3 DNA: TGTGCCAGCGCCGGGGGAACCAATCAGCCCCAGCATTTT.

Note on this clonotype: Germline is not matched at one junction end, which may reflect a read error. CDR3 nucleotide sequence: TGTGCCAGAAGCGTTAACACCGGGGAGCTGTTTTTT. Translating gives CARSVNTGELFF. V is TRBV9 and J is TRBJ2-2; no definite D call. The CDR3 contains 12 residues. CDR1 is SGDLS, CDR2 YYNGEE, per germline.

A word on this clonotype: The final CDR3 position lacks the conserved phenylalanine or tryptophan, pointing to a likely read error. The rearrangement joins TRBV24-1 to TRBJ2-2, with 9 positions matching TRBD1. CDR3 length equals 16 residues. From germline, CDR1 is KGHDR and CDR2 SFDVKD. V dropped 3 bases and J dropped 4; count of bases not matched to a gene: 5. CDR3 region: CATSDTGQGVTGELFL. The CDR3 DNA follows: TGTGCCACCAGTGATACGGGACAGGGAGTCACCGGGGAGCTGTTTCTT.

This clonotype was seen ten or more times. This rearrangement joins TRBV6-6 to TRBJ1-5; unclear D gene. V dropped 2 bases and J dropped 5 bases, with 4 bases sitting between them. In germline, CDR1 is MNHNY, CDR2 SVGAGI (reference sequence). The CDR3 has 12 residues. The CDR3 bases are TGTGCCAGCAGTTACCCGGATCAGCCCCAGCATTTT. Protein: CASSYPDQPQHF.

This clonotype is a singleton in its sample. This chain links TRBV19 with TRBJ2-2; tentatively, D is TRBD2 (7 bases). Deletions cut 3 bases from V and 2 bases from J, with 13 bases between. The CDR3 has 16 residues. Germline V gives CDR1 LNHDA, CDR2 SQIVND (reference sequence). The CDR3, as DNA: TGTGCCAGTAGTATCCGGGGGGCACTCAACACCGGGGAGCTGTTTTTT. It yields the protein CASSIRGALNTGELFF.

This clonotype occurred many times. The genes are TRBV7-2 and TRBJ1-2; no firm D call. The length of the CDR3 is 14 residues. CDR1 SGHTA and CDR2 FQGNSA come from the germline V gene. The germline V and J ends were trimmed by 2 bases and 3 bases, with 10 bases remaining between them. This CDR3 is CASSLSAAYYGYTF. The DNA for the CDR3 is TGTGCCAGCAGCTTATCGGCCGCTTACTATGGCTACACCTTC.

On this clonotype itself: An end of the junction differs from the germline gene, which may be a read error. The chain employs TRBV15 and TRBJ2-6; maybe TRBD1 (6 bases). Germline V CDR1 and CDR2: LNHNV, YYDKDF (reference sequence). CDR3 size: 15 residues. The CDR3 sequence is CATSREGAGVNVLTF. CDR3 nucleotides: TGTGCCACCAGCAGAGAAGGCGCAGGGGTCAACGTCCTGACTTTC.

CDR3 nucleotides: TGCAGCGTTGAGGGTAGAGCCAAAAACATTCAGTACTTC. Translation: CSVEGRAKNIQYF. The V gene is TRBV29-1, the J gene TRBJ2-4; D uncertain. The V gene lost 3 bases and the J gene lost 0 bases, with 6 bases spanning the gap. The CDR3 consists of 13 residues. Germline lookup yields CDR1 SQVTM and CDR2 ANQGSEA.

In its sample, this clonotype was seen a few times. CDR3 residues: CASSFDVGAPAYGYTF. Written as DNA, the CDR3 is TGTGCCAGCAGCTTTGACGTGGGGGCTCCCGCCTATGGCTACACCTTC. The V call is TRBV5-8, the J call TRBJ1-2, with a possible D match to TRBD1 (6 bases). Germline CDR1 is SGHTS and CDR2 is YDEGEE. This CDR3 spans 16 amino acids. Trimming left V 2 bases short and J 4 bases short, with 18 bases between. Variable domain in full (rest from reference TRBV5-8 and TRBJ1-2): EAGVTQSPTHLIKTRGQQATLRCSPISGHTSVYWYQQALGLGLQFLLWYDEGEERNRGNFPPRFSGRQFPNYSSELNVNALELEDSALYLCASSFDVGAPAYGYTFGSGTRLTVV.

This clonotype was seen many times. The rearrangement links TRBV7-2 to TRBJ2-7, with TRBD2 identical over 11 bases. The CDR3 loop spans 18 amino acids. Trimming at V came to 1 base and at J to 4 bases, leaving 12 bases not matched to a gene. The germline CDR1 and CDR2 sequences are SGHTA and FQGNSA. The CDR3 bases are TGTGCCAGCAGCTTAGGGGCTAGCGGGGGGTTCGGTCGGTACGAGCAGTACTTC. It yields the protein CASSLGASGGFGRYEQYF.

In this sample, this clonotype turned up once. V gene TRBV7-8 combines with J gene TRBJ2-7; tentative D call: TRBD2 (6 bases). The CDR3 is 14 residues long. V lost 4 bases and J lost 2, with 12 bases in between. CDR1 SGHVS and CDR2 FQNEAQ come from the germline V gene. CDR3: CASSSGTFPYEQYF. CDR3 DNA sequence: TGTGCCAGCAGCTCGGGGACTTTCCCCTACGAGCAGTACTTC.

This clonotype was recorded a few times. The CDR3 bases are TGTGCCACCCAGGGACTAGCGACTACGGAGCAGTACTTC. It encodes CATQGLATTEQYF. The genes are TRBV6-5 and TRBJ2-7, with 10 bases matching TRBD2. The CDR3 covers 13 residues. The germline V gene encodes CDR1 MNHEY and CDR2 SVGAGI. V was pared by 10 bases and J by 7 bases, with 10 bases of the junction left unmatched.

This clonotype showed up just a few times. The CDR3 DNA sequence: TGTGCCAGCAGCCCGATATCACTTCCGGGACTAGCGGGAGTCAGGGACGAGCAGTACTTC. This translates into CASSPISLPGLAGVRDEQYF. The gene calls are TRBV12-3 or TRBV12-4 and TRBJ2-7; TRBD2 matches at 14 bases. V dropped 6 bases and J dropped 5; count of bases not matched to a gene: 21. The CDR3 sequence is 20 residues long.

This chain connects TRBV5-6 to TRBJ2-3; maybe TRBD1 (6 bases). Germline loops: CDR1 SGHDT, CDR2 YYEEEE. The length of the CDR3 is 15 residues. The V end lost 2 bases, the J end lost 2 bases, and 12 bases lay between the germline ends. CDR3 DNA: TGTGCCAGCAGCTTTGGGGCAGGGGTCACAGATACGCAGTATTTT. This translates into CASSFGAGVTDTQYF.